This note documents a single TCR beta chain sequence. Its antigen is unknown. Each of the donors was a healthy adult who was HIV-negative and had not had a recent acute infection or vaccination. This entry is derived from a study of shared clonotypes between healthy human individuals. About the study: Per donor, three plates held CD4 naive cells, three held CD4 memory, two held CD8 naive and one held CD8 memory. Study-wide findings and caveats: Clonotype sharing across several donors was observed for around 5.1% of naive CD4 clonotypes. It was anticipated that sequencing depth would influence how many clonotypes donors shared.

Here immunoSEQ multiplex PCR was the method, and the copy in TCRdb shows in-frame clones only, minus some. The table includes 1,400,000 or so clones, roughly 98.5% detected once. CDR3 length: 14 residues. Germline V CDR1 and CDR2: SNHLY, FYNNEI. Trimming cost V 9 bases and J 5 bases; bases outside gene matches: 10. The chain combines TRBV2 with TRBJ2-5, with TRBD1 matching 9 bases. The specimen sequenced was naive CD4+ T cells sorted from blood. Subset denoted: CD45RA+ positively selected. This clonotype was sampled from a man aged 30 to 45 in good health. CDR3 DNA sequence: TGTGCCAGGAAGATGGGACAGGGTGGCGAGACCCAGTACTTC. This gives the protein CARKMGQGGETQYF.